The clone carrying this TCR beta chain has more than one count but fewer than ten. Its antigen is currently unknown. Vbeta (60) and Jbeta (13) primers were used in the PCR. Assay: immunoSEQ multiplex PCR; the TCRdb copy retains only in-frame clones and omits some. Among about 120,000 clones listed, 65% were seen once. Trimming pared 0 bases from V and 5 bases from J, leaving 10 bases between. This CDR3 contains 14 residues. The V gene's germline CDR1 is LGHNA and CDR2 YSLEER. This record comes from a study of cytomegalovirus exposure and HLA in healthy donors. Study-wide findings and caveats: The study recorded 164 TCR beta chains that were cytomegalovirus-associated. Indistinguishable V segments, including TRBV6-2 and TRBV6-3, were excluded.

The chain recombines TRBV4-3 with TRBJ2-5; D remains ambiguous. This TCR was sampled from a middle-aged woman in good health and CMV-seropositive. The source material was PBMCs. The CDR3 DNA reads TGCGCCAGCAGCCAAGATGGGCAGTGGGAGACCCAGTACTTC. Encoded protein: CASSQDGQWETQYF.